This paragraph covers one T cell receptor beta chain sequence. This clonotype appeared many times. Its antigen remains unidentified. No clone much larger than this one lies a single base away; base qualities are absent. Each patient had bone marrow sampled at the time of active disease. Ficoll-Hypaque density gradient centrifugation was used to isolate bone marrow mononuclear cells. CD138-negative cells were obtained by negative selection after labeling with CD138 magnetic microbeads on a MACS separator, removing myeloma plasma cells. Purity of the isolated cells was checked by flow cytometry on an Attune NxT using CD138 antibodies. Total RNA was extracted with TRIzol reagent and quantified with a NanoDrop spectrophotometer. For each patient, paired RNA-seq and IR-seq were run on the CD138-negative bone marrow sample from that patient. The CDR3 numbers 17 residues from cysteine through phenylalanine. The kept DNA is CDR3 alone, 51 bases in frame from the first base. Relative to germline, V is 2 bases shorter and J is 5 bases shorter, with 20 bases between their ends. The germline V gene yields KGHDR for CDR1 and SFDVKD for CDR2.

The data derive from a study of read filtering for tumor transcriptome and immune sequencing (dated by TCRdb to 2019 to 2021). For the study in its entirety: Of the patients in the cohort, 17 were male and fewer than 15 were female, and their mean age was around 64 years, with a range of about 40 to 85. A main aim was a read-filtering strategy for immune repertoire data, specifically whether clonotypes supported by a single read should be removed. The study compared TCR repertoires from targeted immune repertoire sequencing and bulk whole-transcriptome sequencing run on the same bone marrow samples. Per sample, about 4.05 to 10.27 million TCR-region mapped reads were obtained with IR-seq, compared with only about 85 to 1,400 with RNA-seq. After DNase treatment, whole-transcriptome libraries were prepared with the TruSeq RNA Access Library Prep Kit. By revised international staging, 8 or 9 patients were R-ISS I, 16 were R-ISS II and about seven were R-ISS III.

Points the paper makes about the study in general: Compared with RNA-seq, IR-seq captured clonotypes at much greater depth and more reliably, and a smaller IR-seq throughput was enough to identify most of the shared clonotypes. The sorted CD138-negative fraction was not purified T cells but a mixed bone marrow immune population. In IR-seq, single-read clonotypes were approximately 80% of clonotypes but approximately 3.5% of total reads; in RNA-seq they were 70% to 75% of clonotypes and 35% to 55% of reads. The correlation between IR-seq and RNA-seq shared clonotype proportions was increased by removal of single-read clonotypes.

TCR libraries were constructed from about 400 ng RNA using the Immunoverse kit, and molecular barcoded adaptors covering alpha/delta and beta/gamma chains were employed. The same RNA used for transcriptome sequencing was used for TCR library preparation. TCR libraries were sequenced on an Illumina HiSeq 4000 with 2 x 150 cycles. The original methods were these. With MiXCR, TCR reads were aligned to human V, D, J and C references and assembled into CDR3 clonotypes, with quality filtering and error correction included. Clonotype counts and gene usage diversity were analyzed with the tcR package in R. For inspection of raw mapping reads, RNA-seq reads were mapped by STAR aligner version 2.5.3a onto GRCh37 of the human genome. To test how sequencing depth affects detected clonotypes, IR-seq fastq files were randomly downsampled with Seqtk 1.3. The raw public reads went through TCRdb reprocessing: fastp at Q25, MiXCR clone calling, in-frame beta chains kept. CDR3 protein duplicates are merged, each entry listing the most common genes and DNA. These V and J calls rely on TCRdb rather than the paper's analysis. Present in this sample are some 48,000 distinct CDR3 sequences, roughly 18% of which were seen just once. Together, the top ten hold 15% to 17% of the sample.

This chain joins TRBV24-1 to TRBJ2-5, with a weak D call of TRBD2 (6 bases match). The clonotype originates from a donor at least 40 years old with multiple myeloma. Sequenced input: a population of CD138-negative cells sorted from bone marrow. The label giving this sample's cell subset or site can be read as: bone marrow mononuclear cells depleted of CD138+ plasma/myeloma cells by negative magnetic selection. CDR3 loop: CATSDSATPGGDETQYF. The sequenced DNA is TGTGCCACCAGTGATTCCGCAACCCCCGGAGGGGACGAGACCCAGTACTTC.